This TCR beta chain was identified in a study of blood T cell repertoires in COVID-19. On the study more broadly: Italy, Spain and the United States were the sources of the convalescent and acute COVID-19 samples.

Assay used: immunoSEQ multiplex PCR; TCRdb lists only in-frame clones, some missing. The sample contains about 86,000 clones, more than 75% of which appear only once. Germline values: CDR1 SGHNT, CDR2 YYREEE (reference sequence). CDR3 length equals 14 residues. The V and J ends lost 7 bases and 3 bases, in that order; junction bases with no gene match: 9. This sequence originates from a woman over 75 with acute or convalescent COVID-19. The sample comprised peripheral blood. The chain carries TRBV5-4 and TRBJ1-2, with 7 bases that match TRBD1. This CDR3 reads CASAKGQEHYGYTF. DNA for the CDR3: TGTGCCAGCGCAAAAGGACAGGAGCACTATGGCTACACCTTC.